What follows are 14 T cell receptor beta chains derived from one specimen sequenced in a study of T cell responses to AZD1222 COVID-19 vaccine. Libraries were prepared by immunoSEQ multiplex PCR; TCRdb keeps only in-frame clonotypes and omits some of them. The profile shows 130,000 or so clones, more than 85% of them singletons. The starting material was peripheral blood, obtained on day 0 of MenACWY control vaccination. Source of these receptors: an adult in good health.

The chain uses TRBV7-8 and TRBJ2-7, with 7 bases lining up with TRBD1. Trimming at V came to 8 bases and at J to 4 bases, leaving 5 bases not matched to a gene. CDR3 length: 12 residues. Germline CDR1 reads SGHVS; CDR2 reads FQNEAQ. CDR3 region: CASRDRSYEQYF. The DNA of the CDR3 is TGTGCCAGCCGGGACAGAAGTTACGAGCAGTACTTC.

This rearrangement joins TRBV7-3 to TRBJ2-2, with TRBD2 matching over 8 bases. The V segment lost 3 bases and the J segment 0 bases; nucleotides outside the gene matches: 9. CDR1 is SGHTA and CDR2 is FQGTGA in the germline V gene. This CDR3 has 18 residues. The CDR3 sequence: CASSFRPAGVANTGELFF. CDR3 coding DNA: TGTGCCAGCAGCTTTCGGCCAGCGGGAGTAGCGAACACCGGGGAGCTGTTTTTT. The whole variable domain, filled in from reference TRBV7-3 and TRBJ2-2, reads GAGVSQTPSNKVTEKGKYVELRCDPISGHTALYWYRQSLGQGPEFLIYFQGTGAADDSGLPNDRFFAVRPEGSVSTLKIQRTERGDSAVYLCASSFRPAGVANTGELFFGEGSRLTVL.

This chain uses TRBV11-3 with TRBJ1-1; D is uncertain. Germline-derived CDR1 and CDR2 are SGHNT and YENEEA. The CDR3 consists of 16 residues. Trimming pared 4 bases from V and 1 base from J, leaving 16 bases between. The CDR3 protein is CASSSGGGQANTEAFF. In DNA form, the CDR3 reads TGTGCCAGCAGCTCCGGAGGCGGTCAGGCGAACACTGAAGCTTTCTTT.

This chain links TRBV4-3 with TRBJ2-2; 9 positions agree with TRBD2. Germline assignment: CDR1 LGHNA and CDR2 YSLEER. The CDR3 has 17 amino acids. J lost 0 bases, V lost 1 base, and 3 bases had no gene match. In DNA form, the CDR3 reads TGCGCCAGCAGCCAAGCTAGCGGGATGCCGAACACCGGGGAGCTGTTTTTT. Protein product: CASSQASGMPNTGELFF.

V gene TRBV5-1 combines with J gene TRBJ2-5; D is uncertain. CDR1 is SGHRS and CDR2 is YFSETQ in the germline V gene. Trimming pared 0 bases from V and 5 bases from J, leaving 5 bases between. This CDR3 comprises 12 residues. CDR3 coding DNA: TGCGCCAGCAGCTTGGAAACGGAGACCCAGTACTTC. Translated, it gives CASSLETETQYF.

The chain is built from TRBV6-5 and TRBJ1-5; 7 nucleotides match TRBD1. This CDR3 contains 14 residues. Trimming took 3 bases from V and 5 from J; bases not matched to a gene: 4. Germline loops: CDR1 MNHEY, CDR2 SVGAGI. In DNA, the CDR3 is TGTGCCAGCAGTTATTACAGGGGTGATCAGCCCCAGCATTTT. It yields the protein CASSYYRGDQPQHF.

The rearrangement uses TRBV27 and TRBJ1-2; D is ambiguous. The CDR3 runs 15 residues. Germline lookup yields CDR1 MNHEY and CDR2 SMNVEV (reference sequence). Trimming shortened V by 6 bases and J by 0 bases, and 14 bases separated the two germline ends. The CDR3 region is CASRTFYTANYGYTF. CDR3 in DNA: TGTGCCAGCAGAACTTTCTATACAGCTAACTATGGCTACACCTTC.

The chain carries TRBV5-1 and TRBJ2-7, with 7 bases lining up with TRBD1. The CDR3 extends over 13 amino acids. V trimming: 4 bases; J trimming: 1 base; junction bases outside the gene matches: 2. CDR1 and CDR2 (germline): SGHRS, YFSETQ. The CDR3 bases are TGCGCCAGCAGCAGGGGACAGTCCTACGAGCAGTACTTC. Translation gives CASSRGQSYEQYF.

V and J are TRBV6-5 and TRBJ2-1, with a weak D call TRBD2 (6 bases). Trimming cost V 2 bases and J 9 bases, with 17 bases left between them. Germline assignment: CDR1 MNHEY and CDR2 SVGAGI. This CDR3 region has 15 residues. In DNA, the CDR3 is TGTGCCAGCAGTTACAGCGGGTCTCGGCAGGGTGAGCAGTTCTTC. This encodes CASSYSGSRQGEQFF.

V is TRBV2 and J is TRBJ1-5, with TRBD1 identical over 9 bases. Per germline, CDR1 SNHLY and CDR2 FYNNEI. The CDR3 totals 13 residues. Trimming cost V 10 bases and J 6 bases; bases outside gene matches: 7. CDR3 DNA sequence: TGTGCCATCCGACAGGGGGAAAGTCAGCCCCAGCATTTT. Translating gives CAIRQGESQPQHF. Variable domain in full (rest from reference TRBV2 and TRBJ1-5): EPEVTQTPSHQVTQMGQEVILRCVPISNHLYFYWYRQILGQKVEFLVSFYNNEISEKSEIFDDQFSVERPDGSNFTLKIRSTKLEDSAMYFCAIRQGESQPQHFGDGTRLSIL.

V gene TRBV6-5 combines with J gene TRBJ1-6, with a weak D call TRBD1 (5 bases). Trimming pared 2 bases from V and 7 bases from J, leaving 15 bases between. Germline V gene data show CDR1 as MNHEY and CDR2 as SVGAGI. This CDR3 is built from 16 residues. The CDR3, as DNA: TGTGCCAGCAGTTACGGTCGACAGCCGGAAAATTCACCCCTCCACTTT. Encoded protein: CASSYGRQPENSPLHF.

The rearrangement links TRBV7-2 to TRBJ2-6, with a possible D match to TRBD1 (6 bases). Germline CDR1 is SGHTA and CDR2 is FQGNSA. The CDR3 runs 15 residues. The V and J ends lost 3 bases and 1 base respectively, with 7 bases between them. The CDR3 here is CASSFQGSGANVLTF. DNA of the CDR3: TGTGCCAGCAGCTTTCAGGGGTCTGGGGCCAACGTCCTGACTTTC.

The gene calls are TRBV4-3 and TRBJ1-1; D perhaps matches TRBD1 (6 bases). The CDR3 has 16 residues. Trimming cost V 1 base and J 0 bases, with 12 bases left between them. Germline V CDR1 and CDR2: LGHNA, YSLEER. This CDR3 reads CASSQGGGYVNTEAFF. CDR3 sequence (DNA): TGCGCCAGCAGCCAAGGGGGGGGCTACGTGAACACTGAAGCTTTCTTT.

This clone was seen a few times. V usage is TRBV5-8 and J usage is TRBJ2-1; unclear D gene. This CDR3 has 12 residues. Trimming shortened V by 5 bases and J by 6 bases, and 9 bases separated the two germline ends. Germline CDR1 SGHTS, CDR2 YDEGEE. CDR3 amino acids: CASRPSGNEQFF. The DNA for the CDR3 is TGTGCCAGCAGACCCTCAGGCAATGAGCAGTTCTTC. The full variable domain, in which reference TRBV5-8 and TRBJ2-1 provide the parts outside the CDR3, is EAGVTQSPTHLIKTRGQQATLRCSPISGHTSVYWYQQALGLGLQFLLWYDEGEERNRGNFPPRFSGRQFPNYSSELNVNALELEDSALYLCASRPSGNEQFFGPGTRLTVL.